The present TCR beta chain was sequenced within a study of tumor-infiltrating lymphocytes in oesophageal squamous cell carcinoma. In this sample, this clonotype turned up many times. The CDR3 is 16 amino acids. After removal of 4 bases from V and 1 base from J, the junction contained 8 bases not matched to a gene. Germline V lookup: CDR1 MGHRA, CDR2 YSYEKL. Via MiXCR, TCRdb re-called the PCR reads, giving one row per CDR3 protein. The repertoire holds over 3,500 distinct CDR3 sequences, with 13% to 15% as singletons. The rearrangement links TRBV4-1 to TRBJ2-3, with 7 bases matching TRBD1. The origin of this receptor is a male donor with esophageal squamous cell carcinoma. Specimen: esophageal tumor tissue. This CDR3 is CASSPGTAERTDTQYF. As DNA, the CDR3 is TGCGCCAGCAGCCCCGGGACAGCCGAGCGCACAGATACGCAGTATTTT.